This T cell receptor beta chain was sequenced in a study of T cell responses to AZD1222 COVID-19 vaccine. Produced via immunoSEQ multiplex PCR; TCRdb's table is partial and in-frame only. The sample comprises about 92,000 clones, 91% of which are singletons, and about 7.5% rests with the top ten. The CDR3 is made up of 19 amino acids. Per the germline V gene, CDR1 is KGHDR and CDR2 is SFDVKD. Germline trimming cut 2 bases from V and 6 bases from J; bases unmatched to any gene: 13. The sequencing here drew on peripheral blood, taken on day 0 of AZD1222 vaccination. This TCR was sampled from an adult in good health. This chain connects TRBV24-1 to TRBJ2-3, with 13 bases matching TRBD2. The CDR3 loop reads CATSDSPRRTSGRGDTQYF. DNA of the CDR3: TGTGCCACCAGTGATTCGCCGCGACGTACTAGCGGGAGGGGGGATACGCAGTATTTT.